This TCR beta chain derives from a study of blood T cell repertoires in COVID-19. Study-level information: Acute and convalescent COVID-19 samples came from the United States, Italy and Spain. The cDNA or gDNA used as material had been derived from T cells, B-cell-depleted T cells, or PBMCs.

Methods used by the authors: From reference gene primer amplification, estimates of nucleated cell counts were derived. Some clones are missing from TCRdb's copy, which holds only in-frame ones; the method was immunoSEQ multiplex PCR. That table furnishes V, J and clone size, whereas the DNA furnished D and trimming. The repertoire includes approximately 280,000 clones, about 89% of them detected once, and roughly 2.2% sits in the top ten. The length of the CDR3 is 15 residues. Unmatched junction bases numbered 7, after V lost 4 bases and J lost 7 bases. Looked up from germline, CDR1 is MNHNY and CDR2 is SVGAGI (reference sequence).

Sequenced input: peripheral blood. The rearrangement joins TRBV6-6 to TRBJ2-2, with 9 positions matching TRBD1. This TCR came from a man between 50 and 59 years old with acute or convalescent COVID-19. Written as DNA, the CDR3 is TGTGCCAGCAGTTCGGGACAGGGCTTAAGCGGGGAGCTGTTTTTT. The encoded protein is CASSSGQGLSGELFF.